Below are 22 T cell receptor beta chains sequenced from a single sample in a study of CD8 T cells in ankylosing spondylitis. TCRdb re-called the 5' RACE reads with MiXCR, one entry per CDR3 protein. The sample shows under 300,000 distinct CDR3 sequences, around 10% of them seen only once. The sample taken for sequencing was blood, either unsorted or a sorted T cell fraction (not recorded which). Receptors originate from a male donor with ankylosing spondylitis or in good health (not recorded which).

This clonotype was seen ten or more times. The chain is built from TRBV7-8 and TRBJ1-6; D remains ambiguous. V was trimmed by 1 base and J by 10 bases, leaving 11 bases between them. The CDR3 totals 14 residues. The germline V gene has CDR1 SGHVS and CDR2 FQNEAQ. The CDR3 loop reads CASSLGQFGSPLHF. CDR3 DNA: TGTGCCAGCAGCTTAGGGCAGTTTGGGTCACCCCTCCACTTT.

The sample holds many counts of this clonotype. This chain joins TRBV7-8 and TRBJ2-5, with TRBD2 identical over 7 bases. CDR1 is SGHVS, CDR2 FQNEAQ, per germline. V dropped 4 bases and J dropped 1; count of bases not matched to a gene: 12. This CDR3 has 17 amino acids. CDR3 loop: CASSWRGRGDSQETQYF. CDR3 coding DNA: TGTGCCAGCAGCTGGAGGGGTCGGGGGGACTCCCAAGAGACCCAGTACTTC.

This clonotype was counted many times. The CDR3 nucleotides are TGCGCCAGCAGAGATAGCGGGAGGGACACCGGGGAGCTGTTTTTT. This encodes CASRDSGRDTGELFF. V is TRBV10-2 and J is TRBJ2-2; 11 bases align to TRBD2. Germline CDR1 reads WSHSY; CDR2 reads SAAADI. This CDR3 is built from 15 residues. V was clipped by 6 bases and J by 3 bases; unmatched bases: 3.

The chain employs TRBV28 and TRBJ1-2; a possible D gene is TRBD1 (6 bases). V was trimmed by 8 bases and J by 3 bases, leaving 28 bases between them. CDR1 is MDHEN and CDR2 is SYDVKM in the germline V gene. The CDR3 covers 18 residues. The CDR3 loop is CASCGPAEDRAIYYGYTF. CDR3 DNA sequence: TGTGCCAGCTGTGGACCCGCAGAGGACAGAGCCATATACTATGGCTACACCTTC.

This clonotype was picked up many times. This rearrangement joins TRBV5-1 to TRBJ2-1; the match to TRBD1 covers 8 bases. Losses at the gene ends were 2 bases for V and 3 bases for J; bases not matched to a gene: 4. This CDR3 spans 15 amino acids. Per the germline V gene, CDR1 is SGHRS and CDR2 is YFSETQ. CDR3 region: CASSFRDRIYNEQFF. CDR3 coding DNA: TGCGCCAGCAGCTTCCGGGACAGGATCTACAATGAGCAGTTCTTC.

Only a few counts were recorded for this clonotype. Here the CDR3 DNA reads TGTGCCAGCTCACCACGACTAGCGGGAGCTAGCACAGATACGCAGTATTTT. Translating it yields CASSPRLAGASTDTQYF. The V gene is TRBV18, the J gene TRBJ2-3, with TRBD2 matching over 12 bases. The CDR3 has 17 residues. V was pared by 1 base and J by 0 bases, with 2 bases of the junction left unmatched. The germline gives CDR1 KGHSH, CDR2 LQKENI.

This clonotype occurred a few times. The chain carries TRBV11-2 and TRBJ1-1; D is unresolved. Germline CDR1 reads SGHAT; CDR2 reads FQNNGV. This CDR3 region has 14 residues. The V end lost 2 bases, the J end lost 7 bases, and 14 bases lay between the germline ends. This chain's CDR3 is CASSLKPNLGEAFF. CDR3 sequence (DNA): TGTGCCAGCAGCTTAAAACCCAATTTGGGTGAAGCTTTCTTT.

This clonotype was counted at least ten times. This sequence joins TRBV3-1 and TRBJ1-2; no clear D gene. V was shortened by 10 bases and J by 4 bases, with 13 bases between the two germline ends. Germline assignment: CDR1 LGHDT and CDR2 YNNKEL (reference sequence). This CDR3 spans 12 amino acids. The CDR3 region is CATSVGSYGYTF. The CDR3 region has the DNA TGTGCCACTTCGGTGGGGTCCTATGGCTACACCTTC.

This clonotype was seen more than once but under ten times. V gene TRBV12-3 or TRBV12-4 combines with J gene TRBJ2-7; 7 bases match TRBD1. The V and J ends lost 3 bases and 7 bases, in that order; junction bases with no gene match: 9. This CDR3 spans 14 amino acids. The CDR3 DNA sequence: TGTGCCAGCAGTTTTGGGCCGACAGGGCAAGAGCAGTACTTC. This gives the protein CASSFGPTGQEQYF.

V usage is TRBV11-2 and J usage is TRBJ1-1; D unresolved. Trimming shortened V by 3 bases and J by 1 base, and 9 bases separated the two germline ends. CDR3 length: 14 amino acids. Per the germline V gene, CDR1 is SGHAT and CDR2 is FQNNGV. The CDR3 DNA reads as TGTGCCAGCAGCTTTTCGACAAAGAACACTGAAGCTTTCTTT. This codes for CASSFSTKNTEAFF.

This clonotype has ten or more counts. The chain has TRBV6-1 and TRBJ1-6; TRBD1 is a possible D gene (5 bases). This CDR3 has 15 residues. Looked up from germline, CDR1 is MNHNS and CDR2 is SASEGT. Trimming removed 5 bases at V and 7 bases at J, with 15 bases between. CDR3 in amino acids: CASSPYRLQNSPLHF. CDR3 bases: TGTGCCAGCAGTCCATACAGGCTTCAGAATTCACCCCTCCACTTT.

There are many counts of this clonotype. This chain connects TRBV12-3 or TRBV12-4 to TRBJ2-3; 11 bases are shared with TRBD2. CDR3 length: 15 amino acids. Unmatched junction bases numbered 9, after V lost 7 bases and J lost 6 bases. In DNA, the CDR3 is TGTGCCAGCACTCCGGGACTAGCGGTCCGTGATACGCAGTATTTT. Translated, it gives CASTPGLAVRDTQYF.

This clonotype came up many times. This chain uses TRBV15 with TRBJ1-3; D call uncertain. Germline CDR1 and CDR2: LNHNV and YYDKDF (reference sequence). The CDR3 runs to 12 residues. Trimming left V 4 bases short and J 5 bases short, with 6 bases between. CDR3 in amino acids: CATSTDRNTIYF. In DNA form, the CDR3 reads TGTGCCACCAGCACCGATCGAAACACCATATATTTT.

This clonotype was seen ten or more times. The CDR3 region has the DNA TGTGCCACCAGCACAAATAGCGGGGGGGCGAGGAATGAGCAGTTCTTC. It is translated as CATSTNSGGARNEQFF. The chain uses TRBV15 and TRBJ2-1; 11 bases are a match to TRBD2. This CDR3 has 16 residues. V shed 4 bases and J 7 bases; nucleotides not matched to a gene: 9. CDR1 LNHNV and CDR2 YYDKDF come from the germline V gene (reference sequence).

The chain is built from TRBV7-9 and TRBJ2-1; unclear D gene. Trimming took 5 bases from V and 1 from J, leaving 9 bases between them. Germline V gives CDR1 SEHNR, CDR2 FQNEAQ (reference sequence). The CDR3 loop spans 14 amino acids. The CDR3 nucleotides read TGTGCCAGCAGCAAGGGCGGATCCTACAATGAGCAGTTCTTC. Translation gives CASSKGGSYNEQFF.

The table lists this clonotype with many counts. This chain uses TRBV5-6 with TRBJ1-5; D is perhaps TRBD1 (6 bases). V was shortened by 4 bases and J by 7 bases, with 12 bases between the two germline ends. Germline-derived CDR1 and CDR2 are SGHDT and YYEEEE. The CDR3 extends over 13 amino acids. CDR3 nucleotides: TGTGCCAGCAGCCCGCCCAGGGGCCAGCCCCAGCATTTT. Residues: CASSPPRGQPQHF.

This rearrangement joins TRBV3-1 to TRBJ2-1; 9 positions agree with TRBD2. Germline lookup yields CDR1 LGHDT and CDR2 YNNKEL (reference sequence). The CDR3 totals 17 residues. The V segment lost 7 bases and the J segment 3 bases; nucleotides outside the gene matches: 13. The CDR3 is CASTHLPGSGGYNEQFF. The CDR3 DNA is TGTGCCAGCACCCACCTCCCGGGTAGCGGGGGCTACAATGAGCAGTTCTTC.

This clonotype has ten or more counts. V gene TRBV7-8 combines with J gene TRBJ2-2, with D possibly being TRBD1 (6 bases). The CDR3 runs 16 residues. V dropped 6 bases and J dropped 1 base, with 15 bases sitting between them. From germline, CDR1 is SGHVS and CDR2 FQNEAQ. The CDR3: CASSRNRVLNTGELFF. The DNA of the CDR3 is TGTGCCAGCAGTCGAAACAGGGTGTTGAACACCGGGGAGCTGTTTTTT.

This clonotype appeared many times. The gene calls are TRBV9 and TRBJ1-3; unclear D gene. V was trimmed by 0 bases and J by 2 bases, leaving 6 bases between them. The V gene's germline CDR1 is SGDLS and CDR2 YYNGEE. This CDR3 is 14 amino acids long. The CDR3 region is CASSVGGAGNTIYF. Written as DNA, the CDR3 is TGTGCCAGCAGCGTAGGGGGAGCTGGAAACACCATATATTTT.

The rearrangement links TRBV20-1 to TRBJ2-2; TRBD2 aligns across 7 bases. Germline V gene lookup returns CDR1 DFQATT and CDR2 SNEGSKA (reference sequence). The trim removed 2 bases at V and 8 bases at J, leaving 11 bases unmatched. The CDR3 loop spans 15 amino acids. The CDR3 DNA reads as TGCAGTGCTAGAAGGGGCGGGAGTCAGGGTGGGGAGCTGTTTTTT. Translation gives CSARRGGSQGGELFF.

This clonotype has only a few counts. The rearrangement links TRBV2 to TRBJ2-1; TRBD2 matches 8 bases. Germline assignment: CDR1 SNHLY and CDR2 FYNNEI. This CDR3 spans 15 amino acids. Trimming took 4 bases from V and 5 from J; bases not matched to a gene: 7. The chain's CDR3 is CASSGTSIFDNEQFF. The CDR3, as DNA: TGTGCCAGCAGTGGGACTAGCATTTTTGACAATGAGCAGTTCTTC. Full variable domain (missing parts from reference TRBV2 and TRBJ2-1): EPEVTQTPSHQVTQMGQEVILRCVPISNHLYFYWYRQILGQKVEFLVSFYNNEISEKSEIFDDQFSVERPDGSNFTLKIRSTKLEDSAMYFCASSGTSIFDNEQFFGPGTRLTVL.

This clonotype was observed many times. The J gene is TRBJ1-3, the V gene TRBV10-3; D not certain. In germline, CDR1 is ENHRY, CDR2 SYGVKD. The CDR3 runs 17 residues. Trimming shortened V by 0 bases and J by 1 base, and 13 bases separated the two germline ends. The CDR3 DNA follows: TGTGCCATCAGTGAGTCAAGTGGTTTTGGGTCTGGAAACACCATATATTTT. Translation gives CAISESSGFGSGNTIYF.